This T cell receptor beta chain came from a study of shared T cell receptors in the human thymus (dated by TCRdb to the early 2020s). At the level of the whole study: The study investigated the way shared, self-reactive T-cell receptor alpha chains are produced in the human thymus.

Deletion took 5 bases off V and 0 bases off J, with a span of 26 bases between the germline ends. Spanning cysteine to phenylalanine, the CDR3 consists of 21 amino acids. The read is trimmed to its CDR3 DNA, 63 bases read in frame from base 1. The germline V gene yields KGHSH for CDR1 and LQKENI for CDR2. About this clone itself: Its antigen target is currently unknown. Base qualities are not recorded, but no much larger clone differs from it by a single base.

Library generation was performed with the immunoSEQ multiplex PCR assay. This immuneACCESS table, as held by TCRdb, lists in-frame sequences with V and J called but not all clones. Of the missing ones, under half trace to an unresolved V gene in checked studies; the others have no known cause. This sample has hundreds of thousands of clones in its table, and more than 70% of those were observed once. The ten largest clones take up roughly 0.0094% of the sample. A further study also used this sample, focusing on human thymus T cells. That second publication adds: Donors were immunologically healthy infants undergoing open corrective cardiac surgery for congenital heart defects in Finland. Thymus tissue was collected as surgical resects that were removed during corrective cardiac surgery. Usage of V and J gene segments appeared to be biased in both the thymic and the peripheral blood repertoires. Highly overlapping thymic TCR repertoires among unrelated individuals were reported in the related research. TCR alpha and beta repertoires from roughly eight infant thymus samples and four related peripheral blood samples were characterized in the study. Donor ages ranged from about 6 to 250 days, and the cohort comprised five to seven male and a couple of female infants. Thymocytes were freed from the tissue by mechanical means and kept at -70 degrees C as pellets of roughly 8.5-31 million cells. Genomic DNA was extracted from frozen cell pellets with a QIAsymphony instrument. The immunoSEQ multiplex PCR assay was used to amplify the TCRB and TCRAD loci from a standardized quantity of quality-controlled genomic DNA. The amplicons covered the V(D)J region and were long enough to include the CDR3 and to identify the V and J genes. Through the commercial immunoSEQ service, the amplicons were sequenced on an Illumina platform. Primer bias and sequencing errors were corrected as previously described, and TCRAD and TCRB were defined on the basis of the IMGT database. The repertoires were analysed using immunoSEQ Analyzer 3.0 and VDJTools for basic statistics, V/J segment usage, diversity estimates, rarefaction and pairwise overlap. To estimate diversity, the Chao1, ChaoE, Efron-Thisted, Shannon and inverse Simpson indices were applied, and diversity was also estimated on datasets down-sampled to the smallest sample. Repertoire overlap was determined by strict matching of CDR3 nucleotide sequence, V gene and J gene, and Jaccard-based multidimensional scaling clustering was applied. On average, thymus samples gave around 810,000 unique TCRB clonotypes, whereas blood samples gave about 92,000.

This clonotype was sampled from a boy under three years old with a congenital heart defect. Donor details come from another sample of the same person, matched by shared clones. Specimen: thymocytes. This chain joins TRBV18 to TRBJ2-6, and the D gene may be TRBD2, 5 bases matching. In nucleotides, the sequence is TGTGCCAGCTCATCCGGGGTCGCACGGATGATCGCCGTCTCTGGGGCCAACGTCCTGACTTTC. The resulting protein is CASSSGVARMIAVSGANVLTF.